Below, 14 T cell receptor beta chains from the same sample are listed, as sequenced in a study of control samples from healthy donors and cancer patients (dated by TCRdb to about 2020). The library was prepared using the immunoSEQ multiplex PCR assay. Imported from immuneACCESS, the table was reduced by TCRdb to in-frame sequences with V and J called. These copies leave out some clones; in studies compared against another copy, an unresolved V gene accounts for under half, and the cause of the remainder is not known. This sample has 140,000 or so clones in its table, and around 92% of those were observed once. Of the sample, approximately 3% is held by the ten largest clones. The specimen sequenced was blood. Every receptor here comes from a man aged 30 to 39 in good health.

CDR3 coding DNA: TGCGCCAGCAGCCAAGCCGACATGGGGTTCTCCTACAATGAGCAGTTCTTC. Encoded protein: CASSQADMGFSYNEQFF. This sequence joins TRBV4-1 and TRBJ2-1; D is uncertain. There are 17 residues in the CDR3. The V end was cut by 1 base, the J end by 0 bases, with 13 bases between. Germline V lookup: CDR1 MGHRA, CDR2 YSYEKL.

This chain links TRBV19 with TRBJ1-1; D gene unclear. The CDR3 is 16 residues long. Germline lookup yields CDR1 LNHDA and CDR2 SQIVND (reference sequence). V was trimmed by 0 bases and J by 5 bases, leaving 16 bases between them. CDR3 residues: CASSIDWATPATEAFF. CDR3 bases: TGTGCCAGTAGTATAGATTGGGCGACGCCGGCGACTGAAGCTTTCTTT.

The rearrangement links TRBV3-1 (or the pseudogene TRBV3-2) to TRBJ1-1, with TRBD1 identical over 7 bases. The J segment lost 5 bases and the V segment lost 4 bases, leaving 13 bases of the junction unmatched. Germline-derived CDR1 and CDR2 are LGHDT and YNNKEL (reference sequence). CDR3 length: 16 amino acids. The CDR3 is CASSRRRGLGETEAFF. The CDR3 nucleotides are TGTGCCAGCAGCCGCAGAAGGGGGCTGGGAGAAACTGAAGCTTTCTTT.

This chain links TRBV5-4 with TRBJ2-5; TRBD2 matches 9 bases. The length of the CDR3 is 15 residues. Germline V CDR1 and CDR2: SGHNT, YYREEE (reference sequence). J gave up 4 bases and V 2 bases, and 6 bases lay outside the gene matches. CDR3 protein: CASSLGGGARETQYF. The CDR3 DNA sequence: TGTGCCAGCAGCTTAGGCGGGGGGGCACGAGAGACCCAGTACTTC.

For the CDR3, the DNA is TGCGCCAGCAGCTCGGTATTGACGGGGGAGCTGTTTTTT. This sequence encodes CASSSVLTGELFF. The chain uses TRBV5-1 and TRBJ2-2; D is unresolved. Trimming cost V 3 bases and J 8 bases, with 11 bases left between them. The germline V gene encodes CDR1 SGHRS and CDR2 YFSETQ. CDR3 length: 13 amino acids.

This chain connects TRBV2 to TRBJ2-7; D gene unclear. V lost 3 bases and J 2 bases, leaving 8 bases between the germline ends. This CDR3 is 13 amino acids long. Germline lookup yields CDR1 SNHLY and CDR2 FYNNEI. DNA for the CDR3: TGTGCCAGCAGTGACTTCGGGCCCTACGAGCAGTACTTC. Its translation is CASSDFGPYEQYF.

The chain couples TRBV12-5 to TRBJ2-1, with D possibly matching TRBD2 (5 bases). Deletions cut 4 bases from V and 8 bases from J, with 30 bases between. The CDR3 consists of 19 residues. Germline V gene data show CDR1 as LGHNT and CDR2 as FRNRAP. In DNA, the CDR3 is TGTGCTAGTGGTTCGGAAACTACGTGGTGGGCGGGTGAGGAGGATGAGCAGTTCTTC. Its protein product is CASGSETTWWAGEEDEQFF.

For the CDR3, the DNA is TGTGCCAGCAGTGAATACCGGGGGGGCTACAATGAGCAGTTCTTC. It yields the protein CASSEYRGGYNEQFF. V is TRBV6-1 and J is TRBJ2-1, with 8 bases lining up with TRBD2. V gave up 2 bases and J gave up 3 bases; unmatched junction bases: 3. Per the germline V gene, CDR1 is MNHNS and CDR2 is SASEGT. The length of the CDR3 is 15 residues.

The V gene is TRBV7-9, the J gene TRBJ1-2; a weak D match, TRBD1 (5 bases). Germline assignment: CDR1 SEHNR and CDR2 FQNEAQ (reference sequence). The V gene lost 1 base and the J gene lost 6 bases, with 18 bases spanning the gap. This CDR3 comprises 16 residues. The CDR3, as DNA: TGTGCCAGCAGCTTAGTTCCAACCGTTCGACAGCATGGCTACACCTTC. This sequence encodes CASSLVPTVRQHGYTF. Full variable domain (missing parts from reference TRBV7-9 and TRBJ1-2): DTGVSQNPRHKITKRGQNVTFRCDPISEHNRLYWYRQTLGQGPEFLTYFQNEAQLEKSRLLSDRFSAERPKGSFSTLEIQRTEQGDSAMYLCASSLVPTVRQHGYTFGSGTRLTVV.

The chain joins TRBV21-1 to TRBJ2-2. TRBV21-1 is a recognized pseudogene. This CDR3 comprises 11 residues. The CDR3 nucleotides are TGTGCCAGCACGCTGGGCGGGGAGCTGTTTTTT. It yields the protein CASTLGGELFF.

V is TRBV19 and J is TRBJ1-2, with D perhaps matching TRBD1 (5 bases). CDR3 length: 13 residues. Per germline, CDR1 LNHDA and CDR2 SQIVND (reference sequence). Trimming stripped 5 bases from V and 5 bases from J, with 12 bases between. CDR3 coding DNA: TGTGCCAGTAGTCCCGGGACTGAATATGGCTACACCTTC. Amino acid sequence: CASSPGTEYGYTF.

The CDR3 spells CASSSGTGNGYTF. CDR3 nucleotide sequence: TGTGCCAGCAGCTCGGGGACAGGGAATGGCTACACCTTC. The chain employs TRBV9 and TRBJ1-2; 9 positions agree with TRBD1. CDR3 length equals 13 residues. V was clipped by 4 bases and J by 6 bases; unmatched bases: 4. In germline, CDR1 is SGDLS, CDR2 YYNGEE.

This clone was recorded many times. The V call is TRBV6-6, the J call TRBJ1-5; a weak D match, TRBD1 (6 bases). Germline CDR1 reads MNHNY; CDR2 reads SVGAGI (reference sequence). There are 13 residues in the CDR3. With 11 bases removed from V and 0 bases from J, the gap between germline ends came to 11 bases. The CDR3 coding sequence is TGTGCCTTGGGGGCCATTAGCAATCAGCCCCAGCATTTT. Protein sequence: CALGAISNQPQHF.

The rearrangement uses TRBV25-1 and TRBJ1-4; D not certain. V was pared by 2 bases and J by 6 bases, with 13 bases between. From germline, CDR1 is MGHDK and CDR2 SYGVNS. CDR3 length: 15 amino acids. CDR3 bases: TGTGCCAGCAGTGAACGAGCGCCGGCGGATGAAAAACTGTTTTTT. Its translation is CASSERAPADEKLFF.